The 18 T cell receptor beta chains listed next were all sequenced from one sample in a study of shared clonotypes between healthy human individuals. CD45RO-negative CD8 cells positively selected for CCR7 made up the naive population, which excluded terminally differentiated effector memory CD45RA+ cells. Measured with immunoSEQ multiplex PCR; TCRdb has only the in-frame clones, and not every one. This sample has 1.5 million to 2.5 million clones, with approximately 94% found just once. The sample was naive CD8+ T cells sorted from blood. The receptors stem from a man younger than 35 in good health.

The chain recombines TRBV7-8 with TRBJ2-2; 10 bases are a match to TRBD1. In germline, CDR1 is SGHVS, CDR2 FQNEAQ. The CDR3 extends over 17 amino acids. The trim removed 6 bases at V and 3 bases at J, leaving 10 bases unmatched. The CDR3 coding sequence is TGTGCCAGCAGGAGGGACAGGGGCTGGTCGTACACCGGGGAGCTGTTTTTT. Protein: CASRRDRGWSYTGELFF.

The rearrangement uses TRBV30 and TRBJ2-6; 9 bases are a match to TRBD1. V gave up 5 bases and J gave up 0 bases; unmatched junction bases: 5. The CDR3 is 16 amino acids. Per the germline V gene, CDR1 is GTSNPN and CDR2 is SVGIG (reference sequence). In nucleotides, the CDR3 is TGTGCCTGGGGGACAGGGTTCCTCTCTGGGGCCAACGTCCTGACTTTC. Translated, it gives CAWGTGFLSGANVLTF.

The V and J genes are TRBV10-3 and TRBJ2-1; D gene unclear. The CDR3 spans 18 residues. Germline CDR1 reads ENHRY; CDR2 reads SYGVKD. Trimming took off 0 bases at V and 0 bases at J, with 15 bases between the two ends. CDR3 sequence reads: CAISESGPVSSSYNEQFF. CDR3 nucleotides: TGTGCCATCAGTGAGTCTGGCCCAGTAAGTAGCTCCTACAATGAGCAGTTCTTC.

This clone turned up a few times. The CDR3, as DNA: TGCGCCAGCTCTTACCCGCCGACCCCGGACACCACTAACTATGGCTACACCTTC. Translated: CASSYPPTPDTTNYGYTF. This sequence joins TRBV23-1 and TRBJ1-2; D may be TRBD1 (5 bases). TRBV23-1 is filed as an ORF, its function uncertain. This CDR3 region has 18 residues. Trimming took off 8 bases at V and 0 bases at J, with 25 bases between the two ends.

The gene calls are TRBV28 and TRBJ1-4; 9 bases align to TRBD1. V shed 6 bases, J shed 8 bases, and the junction held 10 bases outside the gene matches. CDR1 and CDR2 from the germline V gene are MDHEN and SYDVKM. This CDR3 is built from 15 residues. CDR3 sequence: CASSWTGVVEEKLFF. CDR3 DNA: TGTGCCAGCAGCTGGACAGGGGTCGTGGAAGAAAAACTGTTTTTT.

V gene TRBV29-1 combines with J gene TRBJ2-7, with D perhaps being TRBD1 or TRBD2 (5 bases each). Between the trimmed V and J ends, which lost 8 bases and 8 bases, there was a span of 16 bases. Germline V gene lookup returns CDR1 SQVTM and CDR2 ANQGSEA. The CDR3 loop spans 11 amino acids. CDR3 residues: CSTVEGPQQYF. The CDR3 nucleotides read TGCAGCACCGTCGAGGGGCCGCAGCAGTACTTC.

The V call is TRBV9, the J call TRBJ2-1; D is ambiguous. Between the trimmed V and J ends, which lost 3 bases and 0 bases, there was a span of 13 bases. This CDR3 is built from 16 residues. The germline V gene encodes CDR1 SGDLS and CDR2 YYNGEE. CDR3 sequence reads: CASSALVVSSYNEQFF. For the CDR3, the DNA is TGTGCCAGCAGCGCCCTAGTCGTAAGCTCCTACAATGAGCAGTTCTTC.

The chain carries TRBV5-6 and TRBJ2-3, with 11 positions matching TRBD2. The germline gives CDR1 SGHDT, CDR2 YYEEEE. With 0 bases clipped from V and 5 bases from J, the junction kept 5 bases outside the gene matches. The CDR3 totals 16 residues. CDR3 protein: CASSLELAGVLDTQYF. DNA for the CDR3: TGTGCCAGCAGCTTGGAACTAGCGGGAGTTCTAGATACGCAGTATTTT.

The rearrangement uses TRBV19 and TRBJ2-2; no reliable D call. This CDR3 is built from 19 residues. The germline V and J ends were trimmed by 3 bases and 2 bases, with 22 bases remaining between them. CDR1 LNHDA and CDR2 SQIVND come from the germline V gene (reference sequence). Here the CDR3 reads CASSIIWLLGQANTGELFF. The CDR3 DNA reads as TGTGCCAGTAGTATCATTTGGCTGCTAGGGCAGGCTAACACCGGGGAGCTGTTTTTT.

The chain uses TRBV13 and TRBJ1-1; D not resolved. Germline lookup yields CDR1 PRHDT and CDR2 FYEKMQ (reference sequence). The germline V and J ends were trimmed by 5 bases and 1 base, with 14 bases remaining between them. This CDR3 has 15 amino acids. The CDR3 DNA sequence: TGTGCCAGCAGCCTGGCCGCGCTAGGGAACACTGAAGCTTTCTTT. This encodes CASSLAALGNTEAFF.

DNA of the CDR3: TGTGCCAGCAGCCCCGCGGGGGTCTGGCTATTGACCGGGGAGCTGTTTTTT. Protein sequence: CASSPAGVWLLTGELFF. The chain employs TRBV5-6 and TRBJ2-2, with 7 bases that match TRBD2. The CDR3 is 17 amino acids. Per the germline V gene, CDR1 is SGHDT and CDR2 is YYEEEE. V lost 4 bases and J lost 5; bases outside the gene matches: 14.

The chain joins TRBV4-3 to TRBJ2-7; possible D gene TRBD2, 6 bases. This CDR3 has 15 amino acids. In germline, CDR1 is LGHNA, CDR2 YSLEER. V lost 0 bases to trimming and J lost 5 bases, with 14 bases between them. The CDR3 reads CASSQDEGGGDEQYF. CDR3 DNA sequence: TGCGCCAGCAGCCAAGACGAGGGAGGAGGCGACGAGCAGTACTTC.

J is TRBJ2-7 and V is TRBV28; D might be TRBD2 (5 bases). Germline loops: CDR1 MDHEN, CDR2 SYDVKM. Between the trimmed V and J ends, which lost 4 bases and 5 bases, there was a span of 21 bases. The CDR3 sequence is 16 residues long. The CDR3 DNA reads as TGTGCCAGCAGTTCCGGCGTGGGCACGGGATCAAACGAGCAGTACTTC. Translated: CASSSGVGTGSNEQYF.

This clone has a handful of counts. The chain joins TRBV4-2 to TRBJ1-6; 9 bases align to TRBD1. Germline V lookup: CDR1 LGHNA, CDR2 YNFKEQ. Germline trimming cut 4 bases from V and 9 bases from J; bases unmatched to any gene: 7. The length of the CDR3 is 15 residues. The CDR3 nucleotides read TGTGCCAGCAGCCTAGGACAGGGGTCGGGTTCACCCCTCCACTTT. Protein sequence: CASSLGQGSGSPLHF.

This chain uses TRBV2 with TRBJ2-3; 10 nucleotides line up with TRBD2. This CDR3 contains 16 residues. Looked up from germline, CDR1 is SNHLY and CDR2 is FYNNEI. V trimming: 10 bases; J trimming: 0 bases; junction bases outside the gene matches: 10. The CDR3 is CATEREGPLSTDTQYF. The DNA for the CDR3 is TGTGCCACCGAGCGGGAGGGTCCTCTTAGCACAGATACGCAGTATTTT.

The J gene is TRBJ2-7, the V gene TRBV9; 9 positions agree with TRBD2. Germline V lookup: CDR1 SGDLS, CDR2 YYNGEE. V shed 3 bases, J shed 6 bases, and the junction held 10 bases outside the gene matches. The CDR3 extends over 15 amino acids. For the CDR3, the DNA is TGTGCCAGCAGCGCCTTAGCGGGAGAGGCTTCCGAGCAGTACTTC. Its translation is CASSALAGEASEQYF.

The J gene is TRBJ2-5, the V gene TRBV30, with 8 bases that match TRBD1. The CDR3 consists of 12 residues. J was trimmed by 1 base and V by 8 bases; bases with no gene match: 3. Germline V gene sequence: CDR1 GTSNPN, CDR2 SVGIG (reference sequence). CDR3 nucleotide sequence: TGTGCCATGGGACAGGCCCAAGAGACCCAGTACTTC. Translation gives CAMGQAQETQYF.

J is TRBJ2-7 and V is TRBV18; D not resolved. This CDR3 contains 15 residues. Trimming cost V 0 bases and J 0 bases, with 9 bases left between them. The germline gives CDR1 KGHSH, CDR2 LQKENI. CDR3 in amino acids: CASSPPSGLSYEQYF. The CDR3 DNA is TGTGCCAGCTCACCACCCTCCGGCCTCTCCTACGAGCAGTACTTC.